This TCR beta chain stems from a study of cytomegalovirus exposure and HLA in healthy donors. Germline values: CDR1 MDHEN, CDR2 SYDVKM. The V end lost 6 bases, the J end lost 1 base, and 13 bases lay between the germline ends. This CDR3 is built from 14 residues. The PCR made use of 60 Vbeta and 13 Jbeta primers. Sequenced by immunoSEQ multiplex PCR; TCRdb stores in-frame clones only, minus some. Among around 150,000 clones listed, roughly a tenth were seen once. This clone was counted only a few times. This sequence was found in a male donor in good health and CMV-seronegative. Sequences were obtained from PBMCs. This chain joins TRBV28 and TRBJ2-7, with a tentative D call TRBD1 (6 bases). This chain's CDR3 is CASSPPTGSYEQYF. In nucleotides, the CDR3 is TGTGCCAGCAGCCCTCCGACAGGTTCCTACGAGCAGTACTTC.